Listed below are T cell receptor beta chains from one sample, sequenced in a study of blood T cell repertoires in COVID-19. Data came from immunoSEQ multiplex PCR; TCRdb stores just in-frame clones and leaves some out. The sample lists 20,000 to 25,000 clones, approximately 90% occurring once. Sequenced input: peripheral blood. These receptors were obtained from a woman over 75 with active COVID-19. Both conserved end residues are part of each CDR3. Fields, in order: V gene, clone size, D gene, J gene, CDR3 DNA, CDR3 protein. A D gene is named only where the DNA matches it firmly. Not every row has a clone size; where given, it reads once, few, many or a size class.

TRBV5-1	NA	NA	TRBJ2-1	TGCGCCAGCAGCCTTGGACAAAGCTCCTACAATGAGCAGTTCTTC	CASSLGQSSYNEQFF
TRBV29-1	few	NA	TRBJ1-3	TGCAGCGGGGCTTGGGGAAACACCATATATTTT	CSGAWGNTIYF
TRBV5-1	NA	NA	TRBJ1-6	TGCGCCAGCAGCGCAGTCCAGGGAGGGAATTCACCCCTCCACTTT	CASSAVQGGNSPLHF
TRBV14	NA	NA	TRBJ2-5	TGTGCCAGCAGCCCCACTGGGGGGTGGCTGGGTGGAGAGACCCAGTACTTC	CASSPTGGWLGGETQYF
TRBV7-9	NA	TRBD1	TRBJ1-5	TGTGCCAGCAGCCAGACCGGACAGGGAGGTCAGCCCCAGCATTTT	CASSQTGQGGQPQHF
TRBV5-1	NA	NA	TRBJ1-4	TGCGCCAGCAGCTTGAACCCACAGGGACCCCTAGAAAAACTGTTTTTT	CASSLNPQGPLEKLFF
TRBV24-1	NA	TRBD1	TRBJ2-7	TGTGCCACCAGTGATTTGAGACAGGGAGAGACCTACGAGCAGTACTTC	CATSDLRQGETYEQYF
TRBV19	NA	NA	TRBJ1-5	TGTGCCAGTAGTGGACAGAAGGGCAATCAGCCCCAGCATTTT	CASSGQKGNQPQHF
TRBV4-3	few	NA	TRBJ2-7	TGCGCCAGCAGCCAAGGGAGTACGGGGTACGAGCAGTACTTC	CASSQGSTGYEQYF
TRBV11-2	once	NA	TRBJ2-7	TGTGCCAGCAGCTTAGGTAGCGGTCCCTACGAGCAGTACTTC	CASSLGSGPYEQYF
TRBV11-2	NA	NA	TRBJ2-5	TGTGCCAGCAGCTTCGCCGGAGAGACCCAGTACTTC	CASSFAGETQYF
TRBV15	NA	NA	TRBJ2-3	TGTGCCACCAGCAGAGATCTGGACAAGAACACAGATACGCAGTATTTT	CATSRDLDKNTDTQYF
TRBV12-5	once	NA	TRBJ1-6	TGTGCTAGTGGTTCTGCCGACAGGAAGCGATCACCCCTCCACTTT	CASGSADRKRSPLHF
TRBV6-2/TRBV6-3	NA	TRBD2	TRBJ2-7	TGTGCCAGCAGTTACGCGGGGGTCGACGAGCAGTACTTC	CASSYAGVDEQYF
TRBV12-5	NA	TRBD1	TRBJ1-5	TGTGCTACCGATACCGGGACAGGGGTTTATCAGCCCCAGCATTTT	CATDTGTGVYQPQHF
TRBV5-6	NA	TRBD2	TRBJ2-5	TGTGCCAGCAGCGGGAGACTAGCGGGGGATTGGGAGACCCAGTACTTC	CASSGRLAGDWETQYF
TRBV6-1	NA	NA	TRBJ2-5	TGTGCCAGCAGTGAAGGGTCAGCGGAGACCCAGTACTTC	CASSEGSAETQYF
TRBV6-5	NA	NA	TRBJ2-2	TGTGCCAGCAGGGACAGCTTAAACACCGGGGAGCTGTTTTTT	CASRDSLNTGELFF
TRBV18	NA	TRBD2	TRBJ2-5	TGTGCCAGCTCAAACCTAGCGGGAGAAGAGACCCAGTACTTC	CASSNLAGEETQYF
TRBV6-2/TRBV6-3	NA	TRBD1	TRBJ2-3	TGTGCCAGCAGTTTCCTCCCCCTTCCCACAGGGGGCTACACAGATACGCAGTATTTT	CASSFLPLPTGGYTDTQYF
TRBV6-6	NA	TRBD2	TRBJ2-1	TGTGCCAGCAGGGGGAGGACTAGCGGATCCTACAATGAGCAGTTCTTC	CASRGRTSGSYNEQFF
TRBV9	NA	TRBD1	TRBJ2-5	TGTGCCAGCAGCCCGCGGACAGGGACGGAGACCCAGTACTTC	CASSPRTGTETQYF
TRBV13	once	TRBD2	TRBJ2-3	TGTGCCAGCAGTGACGGGACTAGCGGGAGAGATACGCAGTATTTT	CASSDGTSGRDTQYF
TRBV2	NA	TRBD1	TRBJ1-3	TGTGCCGGAGGGGACAGGGTTGGAAACACCATATATTTT	CAGGDRVGNTIYF
TRBV11-3	NA	TRBD2	TRBJ2-5	TGTGCCAGCAGCTTACCGGGAGGGACCCAGTACTTC	CASSLPGGTQYF
TRBV2	NA	TRBD2	TRBJ2-3	TGTGCCAGCAGTGGCATTAGCGGGGGGCAATATACGCAGTATTTT	CASSGISGGQYTQYF
TRBV9	few	NA	TRBJ2-3	TGTGCCAGCAGCCCCTCGATAGCAGATACGCAGTATTTT	CASSPSIADTQYF
TRBV9	NA	NA	TRBJ1-2	TGTGCCAGCAGCGTAGCCCAGAACAATTATGGCTACACCTTC	CASSVAQNNYGYTF
TRBV10-3	NA	TRBD2	TRBJ2-7	TGTGCCATCACCTCGGGACTAGCGGATTTCTACGAGCAGTACTTC	CAITSGLADFYEQYF
TRBV7-7	NA	TRBD1	TRBJ2-3	TGTGCTAGCAGCTTTGGGACAGGGAGGTCAGATACGCAGTATTTT	CASSFGTGRSDTQYF
TRBV6-5	NA	TRBD1	TRBJ2-7	TGTGCCAGCTCCGGGACAGGTACTGTGTGGCAGTACTTC	CASSGTGTVWQYF
TRBV5-1	NA	TRBD2	TRBJ2-1	TGCGCCAGCAGCTTGGACCCGGGACTACACTACAATGAGCAGTTCTTC	CASSLDPGLHYNEQFF
TRBV30	NA	NA	TRBJ1-3	TGTGCCTGGAGTGTACCCGGCGGTCACTCTGGAAACACCATATATTTT	CAWSVPGGHSGNTIYF